These T cell receptor beta chains were read from a single sample in a study of T cell repertoires in cytomegalovirus infection. MiXCR was run by TCRdb on the reads, yielding one entry per CDR3 protein. Found here are 250,000 or so distinct CDR3 sequences, about 12% of them singletons; the top ten hold 1.5% to 2%. The sample taken for sequencing was PBMCs. These receptors came from a human donor in good health (CMV status not recorded). Some clones in this sample may be carry-over from other donors' samples. The CDR3 runs from the conserved cysteine through the conserved F or W. D genes are given only for firm matches. Clone size is shown for a subset of rows, as once, few, many or a class of expanded clone.

v_gene: TRBV7-2; j_gene: TRBJ2-1; d_gene: TRBD2; abundance: many; CDR3aa: CASSLNVAGVRNEQFF; CDR3nt: TGTGCCAGCAGCTTAAATGTAGCGGGAGTGCGGAATGAGCAGTTCTTC
v_gene: TRBV20-1; j_gene: TRBJ2-5; d_gene: TRBD1; abundance: few; CDR3aa: CSARGQFQETQYF; CDR3nt: TGCAGTGCTAGGGGACAGTTCCAAGAGACCCAGTACTTC
v_gene: TRBV28; j_gene: TRBJ2-7; d_gene: .; abundance: many; CDR3aa: CASTLRSVSYEQYF; CDR3nt: TGTGCCAGCACCCTCAGGAGTGTTTCCTACGAGCAGTACTTC
v_gene: TRBV25-1; j_gene: TRBJ2-1; d_gene: .; abundance: few; CDR3aa: CASSVPARGGGNEQFF; CDR3nt: TGTGCCAGCAGTGTTCCCGCCAGGGGCGGGGGAAATGAGCAGTTCTTC
v_gene: TRBV7-2; j_gene: TRBJ1-1; d_gene: .; abundance: many; CDR3aa: CASSLGTRNGEAFF; CDR3nt: TGTGCCAGCAGCTTAGGGACGAGAAACGGTGAAGCTTTCTTT
v_gene: TRBV20-1; j_gene: TRBJ2-2; d_gene: TRBD2; abundance: .; CDR3aa: CSARDLSGRADTGELFF; CDR3nt: TGCAGTGCTAGAGATCTTAGCGGGAGGGCCGATACCGGGGAGCTGTTTTTT
v_gene: TRBV5-1; j_gene: TRBJ1-1; d_gene: TRBD1; abundance: .; CDR3aa: CASSYTAGGSLRTEAFF; CDR3nt: TGCGCCAGCAGCTATACCGCAGGGGGATCGTTAAGGACTGAAGCTTTCTTT
v_gene: TRBV6-5; j_gene: TRBJ2-4; d_gene: .; abundance: .; CDR3aa: CASSYEGTRNIQYF; CDR3nt: TGTGCCAGCAGTTACGAGGGGACGAGGAACATTCAGTACTTC
v_gene: TRBV7-8; j_gene: TRBJ2-2; d_gene: TRBD2; abundance: many; CDR3aa: CASKSPGLDRTGELFF; CDR3nt: TGTGCCAGCAAAAGCCCGGGACTAGACCGCACCGGGGAGCTGTTTTTT
v_gene: TRBV25-1; j_gene: TRBJ1-2; d_gene: TRBD1; abundance: once; CDR3aa: CASSESMSGTVYGYTF; CDR3nt: TGTGCCAGCAGTGAATCCATGTCCGGGACAGTCTATGGCTACACCTTC
v_gene: TRBV7-2; j_gene: TRBJ2-7; d_gene: .; abundance: many; CDR3aa: CASSLAASYEQYF; CDR3nt: TGTGCCAGCAGCTTAGCGGCCAGCTACGAGCAGTACTTC
v_gene: TRBV10-3; j_gene: TRBJ1-1; d_gene: TRBD1; abundance: .; CDR3aa: CAITGGREGEAFF; CDR3nt: TGTGCCATTACAGGGGGCAGGGAGGGGGAAGCTTTCTTT
v_gene: TRBV6-6; j_gene: TRBJ2-1; d_gene: TRBD2; abundance: many; CDR3aa: CASMSGTGGYNEQFF; CDR3nt: TGTGCCAGCATGTCCGGAACGGGAGGGTACAATGAGCAGTTCTTC
v_gene: TRBV28; j_gene: TRBJ2-1; d_gene: .; abundance: few; CDR3aa: CASSFIGPLYNEQFF; CDR3nt: TGTGCCAGCAGTTTTATCGGGCCCCTTTACAATGAGCAGTTCTTC
v_gene: TRBV19; j_gene: TRBJ1-2; d_gene: .; abundance: few; CDR3aa: CASSIGRDLTFYGYTF; CDR3nt: TGTGCCAGTAGTATAGGACGCGACCTCACGTTCTATGGCTACACCTTC
v_gene: TRBV4-3; j_gene: TRBJ2-5; d_gene: .; abundance: many; CDR3aa: CASSQVLQGPQETQYF; CDR3nt: TGCGCCAGCAGCCAAGTACTACAGGGCCCACAAGAGACCCAGTACTTC
v_gene: TRBV7-2; j_gene: TRBJ2-5; d_gene: .; abundance: many; CDR3aa: CASSPEGVNNQETQYF; CDR3nt: TGTGCCAGCAGCCCAGAGGGTGTGAACAACCAAGAGACCCAGTACTTC
v_gene: TRBV20-1; j_gene: TRBJ1-4; d_gene: .; abundance: many; CDR3aa: CSASRGGDPLSEKLFF; CDR3nt: TGCAGTGCTAGCCGGGGGGGGGACCCCCTAAGTGAAAAACTGTTTTTT
v_gene: TRBV10-3; j_gene: TRBJ2-5; d_gene: .; abundance: .; CDR3aa: CAISEEQGVQETQYF; CDR3nt: TGTGCCATCAGTGAGGAACAGGGCGTCCAAGAGACCCAGTACTTC
v_gene: TRBV7-3; j_gene: TRBJ2-1; d_gene: .; abundance: many; CDR3aa: CASSSTSASSYNEQFF; CDR3nt: TGTGCCAGCAGCTCTACCTCCGCGAGCTCCTACAATGAGCAGTTCTTC
v_gene: TRBV6-2/TRBV6-3; j_gene: TRBJ2-1; d_gene: .; abundance: few; CDR3aa: CASRDFPPGEEQFF; CDR3nt: TGTGCCAGCAGGGACTTTCCTCCCGGGGAGGAGCAGTTCTTC
v_gene: TRBV4-1; j_gene: TRBJ1-1; d_gene: TRBD1; abundance: .; CDR3aa: CASSQDGRDRADIGTEAFF; CDR3nt: TGCGCCAGCAGCCAAGATGGTAGGGACAGGGCAGATATAGGCACTGAAGCTTTCTTT
v_gene: TRBV14; j_gene: TRBJ1-1; d_gene: .; abundance: .; CDR3aa: CASSRRNGPFGAFF; CDR3nt: TGTGCCAGCAGCCGAAGAAACGGTCCATTTGGGGCTTTCTTT
v_gene: TRBV28; j_gene: TRBJ2-3; d_gene: .; abundance: many; CDR3aa: CASSLSLGGTDTQYF; CDR3nt: TGTGCCAGCAGTTTATCCCTCGGGGGCACAGATACGCAGTATTTT
v_gene: TRBV7-6; j_gene: TRBJ2-7; d_gene: .; abundance: many; CDR3aa: CASSGRDISDEQYF; CDR3nt: TGTGCCAGCAGCGGCCGGGACATCTCCGACGAGCAGTACTTC
v_gene: TRBV7-4; j_gene: TRBJ1-1; d_gene: .; abundance: .; CDR3aa: CASSKSGEAFF; CDR3nt: TGTGCCAGCAGCAAAAGTGGAGAAGCTTTCTTT
v_gene: TRBV12-3/TRBV12-4; j_gene: TRBJ1-5; d_gene: TRBD1; abundance: many; CDR3aa: CASSPRNQGTGRANWGNQPQHF; CDR3nt: TGTGCCAGCAGCCCCCGGAACCAAGGGACAGGGAGGGCAAATTGGGGCAATCAGCCCCAGCATTTT
v_gene: TRBV7-9; j_gene: TRBJ1-2; d_gene: TRBD1; abundance: many; CDR3aa: CASSSPGQGDYGYTF; CDR3nt: TGTGCCAGCAGCTCGCCGGGACAGGGAGACTATGGCTACACCTTC
v_gene: TRBV7-2; j_gene: TRBJ2-7; d_gene: .; abundance: many; CDR3aa: CASSSPGPYEQYF; CDR3nt: TGTGCCAGCAGCTCCCCCGGGCCCTACGAGCAGTACTTC
v_gene: TRBV19; j_gene: TRBJ1-5; d_gene: .; abundance: many; CDR3aa: CASSLQAVGFNQPQHF; CDR3nt: TGTGCCAGTAGTCTCCAGGCGGTGGGGTTCAATCAGCCCCAGCATTTT
v_gene: TRBV19; j_gene: TRBJ2-4; d_gene: .; abundance: few; CDR3aa: CASSIDSEGAGKYF; CDR3nt: TGTGCCAGTAGTATAGATTCGGAGGGGGCGGGAAAGTACTTC
v_gene: TRBV5-1; j_gene: TRBJ2-3; d_gene: .; abundance: .; CDR3aa: CASSLGGDHTDTQYF; CDR3nt: TGCGCCAGCAGCTTAGGGGGAGATCACACAGATACGCAGTATTTT
v_gene: TRBV27; j_gene: TRBJ1-6; d_gene: TRBD1; abundance: .; CDR3aa: CASSPRQGASYNSPLHF; CDR3nt: TGTGCCAGCAGTCCGCGACAGGGGGCTTCCTATAATTCACCCCTCCACTTT
v_gene: TRBV19; j_gene: TRBJ1-5; d_gene: .; abundance: .; CDR3aa: CASSIPGIGNQPQHF; CDR3nt: TGTGCCAGTAGTATCCCGGGGATAGGCAATCAGCCCCAGCATTTT